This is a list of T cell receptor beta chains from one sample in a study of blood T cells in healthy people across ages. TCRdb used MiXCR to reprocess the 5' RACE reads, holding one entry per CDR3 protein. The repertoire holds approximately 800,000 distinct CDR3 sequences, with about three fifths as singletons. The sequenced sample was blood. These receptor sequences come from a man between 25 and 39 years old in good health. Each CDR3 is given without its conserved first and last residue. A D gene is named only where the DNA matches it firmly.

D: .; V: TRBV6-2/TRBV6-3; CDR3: ASGTGTQPQH
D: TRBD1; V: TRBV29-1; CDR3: SVVGGQGEETQY
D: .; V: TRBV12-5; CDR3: ASALARAGGTEAF
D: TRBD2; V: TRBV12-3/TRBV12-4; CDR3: ASSIGLAGEQY
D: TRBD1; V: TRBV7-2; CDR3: ASSLAGTDATNEKLF
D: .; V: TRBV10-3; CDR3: AISDRPIRGYT
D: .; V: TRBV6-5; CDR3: ASSIRGGETQY
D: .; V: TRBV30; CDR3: AWRGGRGVDQPQH
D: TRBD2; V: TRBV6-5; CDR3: ASSYSTSGGNEQY
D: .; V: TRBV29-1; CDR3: SGAPGTAPYEQY
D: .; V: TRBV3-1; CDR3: ASSHPPNAQY
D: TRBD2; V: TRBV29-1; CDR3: SVSRVAGVGETQY
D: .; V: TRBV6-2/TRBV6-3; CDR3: ASSRDTTYEQY
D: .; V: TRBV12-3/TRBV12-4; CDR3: ASSLEGGIGYT
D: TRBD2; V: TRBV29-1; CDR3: SVAGEGNEQF
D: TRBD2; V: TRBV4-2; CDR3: ASSQGLAGSYNEQF
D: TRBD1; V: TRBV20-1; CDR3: SARDRASNQPQH
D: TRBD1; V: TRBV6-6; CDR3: ASTRGQPSTEAF
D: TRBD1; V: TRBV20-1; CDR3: SAPRQGNTEAF
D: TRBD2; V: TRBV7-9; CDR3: ASSVLGLAVGWDTQY
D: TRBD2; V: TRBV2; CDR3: ASSAGLARGEQY
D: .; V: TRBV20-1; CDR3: SARERESLAKNIQY
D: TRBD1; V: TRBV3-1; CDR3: ASSQGTGGTGYGYT
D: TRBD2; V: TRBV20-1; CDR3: SARPSGSPEQF
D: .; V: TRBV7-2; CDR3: ASSKWRGYSYEQY
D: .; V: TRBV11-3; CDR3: ASSLGTGPDVDEQY
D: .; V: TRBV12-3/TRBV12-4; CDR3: ASRKTADTQY
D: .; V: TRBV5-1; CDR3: ASSFGAGRKEKLF
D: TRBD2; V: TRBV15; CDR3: ATRPSGNGNEQF
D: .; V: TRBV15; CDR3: ATTGTLGEKLF
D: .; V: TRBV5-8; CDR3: ASSPERGLETQY
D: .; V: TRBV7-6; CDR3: ASSLSWPYEQY
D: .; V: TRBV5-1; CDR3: ASSQGGISWETQY
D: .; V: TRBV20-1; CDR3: SPPPSRRGTDTQY
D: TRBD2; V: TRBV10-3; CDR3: ATGRAGEVTETQY
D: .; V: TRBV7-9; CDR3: ASSLESYQETQY
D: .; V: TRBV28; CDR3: ASSLLRGDEQF
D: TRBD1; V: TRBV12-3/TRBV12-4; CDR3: ACSRGTISGANVLT
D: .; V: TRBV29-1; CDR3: SVTTGNQETQY
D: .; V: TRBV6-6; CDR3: ASSYSEARNYNAQF
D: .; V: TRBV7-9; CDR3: ASSPGATERY
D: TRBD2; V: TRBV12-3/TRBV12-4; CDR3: ASSLTSGGLSTDMQY
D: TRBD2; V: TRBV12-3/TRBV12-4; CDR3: ASSIGTSFDEQF
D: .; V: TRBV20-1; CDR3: SAAGREYEQY
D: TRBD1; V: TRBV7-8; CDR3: ASSRVDRPSYEQY